Shown below are 5 T cell receptor beta chains from a single sample sequenced in a study of blood T cell repertoires in COVID-19. Using immunoSEQ multiplex PCR, the repertoire was profiled, and TCRdb retains in-frame clones only, with some absent. The sample records 150,000 to 200,000 clones, roughly 80% being singletons. Sequenced sample: PBMCs or T cells enriched from blood (not recorded which). These TCRs come from a woman between 45 and 60 years old who had recovered from COVID-19.

CDR3 sequence (DNA): TGTGCCAGCAGTGGGACAGGGTTAAGCAATCAGCCCCAGCATTTT. Translating it yields CASSGTGLSNQPQHF. This chain uses TRBV7-2 with TRBJ1-5; 9 bases fit TRBD1. V lost 6 bases to trimming and J lost 1 base; unmatched junction nucleotides: 4. From germline, CDR1 is SGHTA and CDR2 FQGNSA. The CDR3 has 15 residues.

This chain links TRBV5-1 with TRBJ2-5; 9 nucleotides agree with TRBD1. J lost 4 bases, V lost 4 bases, and 5 bases had no gene match. This CDR3 comprises 14 residues. From germline, CDR1 is SGHRS and CDR2 YFSETQ. This CDR3 is CASSPGQGSETQYF. As DNA, the CDR3 is TGCGCCAGCAGCCCAGGACAGGGGTCAGAGACCCAGTACTTC.

To note about this clone: Its ends do not fully match the called genes, so a read error is possible. This chain uses TRBV6-1 with TRBJ2-1, with 12 bases aligning to TRBD2. Germline V gene sequence: CDR1 MNHNS, CDR2 SASEGT. The CDR3 sequence is 14 residues long. The CDR3 is CASSDGKTSGRYLF. CDR3 DNA sequence: TGTGCCAGCAGTGACGGTAAGACTAGCGGGAGATATCTCTTC.

The chain links TRBV28 to TRBJ1-6; 9 positions agree with TRBD1. The V and J ends lost 6 bases and 8 bases, in that order; junction bases with no gene match: 8. Looked up from germline, CDR1 is MDHEN and CDR2 is SYDVKM. The CDR3 extends over 15 amino acids. This CDR3 is CASRLTGGEDSPLHF. The CDR3 nucleotides read TGTGCCAGCAGACTTACAGGGGGCGAAGATTCACCCCTCCACTTT.

The V call is TRBV12-3 or TRBV12-4, the J call TRBJ1-2; TRBD1 agrees at 7 bases. This CDR3 has 13 amino acids. V was clipped by 2 bases and J by 4 bases; unmatched bases: 1. DNA of the CDR3: TGTGCCAGCAGTTTAAGGACAGGCTATGGCTACACCTTC. Encoded protein: CASSLRTGYGYTF.